Sequencing of this TCR beta chain was carried out in a study of blood T cell repertoires in COVID-19 (dated by TCRdb to the early 2020s). In the study overall: Collaborator samples came from the United States, Italy and Spain and covered acute and convalescent phases of COVID-19. Where available, HLA class I and class II types were taken from metadata supplied by the sample provider and were not determined by assay-based typing. The prospective study material was composed of cDNA or gDNA derived from T cells, B-cell-depleted T cells, or PBMCs. The repertoires were made available in a free public database intended to serve as a resource for research on the immune response to SARS-CoV-2. The samples were drawn from the first 160 participants of the ongoing ImmuneRACE study and from over a thousand subjects provided by 6 global collaborators. Sample metadata almost always included a de-identified subject ID, COVID-19 status, age in years and sex. Subjects who had been exposed to COVID-19, were actively infected with it, or had recovered from it provided the deeply sampled blood TCRbeta repertoires that made up the dataset. Overall results and qualifications from the work: Clinical and demographic metadata were provided uncurated, with the amount varying by source and participant.

TCRbeta CDR3 regions were amplified from genomic DNA by means of the immunoSEQ Assay, a bias-controlled multiplex PCR. In the paper's pipeline: Nucleated cell counts per sample were estimated from amplification of reference gene primers within the assay. Sequence reads were collapsed and filtered to measure the absolute abundance of every unique TCRbeta CDR3 rearrangement. Productive Simpson clonality was computed per sample as the square root of Simpson's diversity index over productive rearrangements. In TCRdb, the immuneACCESS table is reduced to in-frame sequences with V and J assigned. These tables do not hold every clone; where another copy was compared, an unresolved V gene accounts for under half, and the others remain unexplained. Clone size and the V and J calls come from that table; the DNA yielded D and trimming. The sample has 200,000 to 250,000 clones on record, 70% to 90% of them singletons. The biggest ten clones account for under 4% of the sample.

Collaborating institutions collected whole blood in K2EDTA tubes following their own protocols. For TCRbeta analysis, collaborator samples were shipped as frozen whole blood, as isolated PBMCs, or as DNA extracted from either sample type. In the case of this clone: The antigen it recognizes is unknown. Base-call qualities are not available, and no considerably larger clone is one nucleotide away.

Relative to germline, V is missing 8 bases and J is missing 3 bases, with 12 bases of the junction outside any gene match. Looking up the germline V gene yields CDR1 MNHEY and CDR2 SVGEGT. The CDR3 runs 15 residues from the cysteine to the phenylalanine. The entry retains the CDR3 DNA only, 45 bases that are in frame from base 1. This chain joins TRBV6-2 or TRBV6-3 to TRBJ2-5; TRBD2 aligns with 7 central bases. The clonotype comes from a man between 18 and 35 years old with active or convalescent COVID-19. Material for sequencing was peripheral blood. The DNA reads TGTGCCAGCGGTTTACAAGGGCGGGAGAAAGAGACCCAGTACTTC. This yields the protein CASGLQGREKETQYF.